This T cell receptor beta chain originates from a study of T cells expressing NK-cell markers. At the level of the study: It was sorted CD3+CD56+NKG2C+, CD3+CD56+NKG2C- and CD3+CD56-NKG2C+ T cells that supplied the TCR beta repertoires. HCMV seropositivity marked most of the eight sequenced donors; one was seronegative. The study, taken as a whole, reports: Similarly, these clonotypes led the CD3+CD56-NKG2C+ fraction as well in a few donors. Six of the donors carried dominant NKG2C+ clonotypes that took up roughly 1.0-7.0% of their CD8+ T cells.

This CDR3 comprises 15 residues. Points on this clonotype: Its antigen is unknown.

TCRdb derives one entry per CDR3 protein from the 5' RACE reads, leaving out DNA. The listing records about 170,000 distinct CDR3 sequences. The TCR originated in a man between 18 and 69 years old in good health. V gene TRBV12-3 or TRBV12-4 combines with J gene TRBJ1-1. Sequenced sample: blood T cells: a sorted CD56 or NKG2C T cell subset, CD4+ or CD8+ T cells, or bulk PBMC T cells (not recorded which). CDR3 sequence reads: CASSTTPRLDTEAFF.